This T cell receptor beta chain comes out of a study of blood T cell repertoires in COVID-19. The wider study: Donors in the United States, Italy and Spain gave samples during acute or convalescent COVID-19.

The junction had 20 bases not matched to a gene; V was cut back by 6 bases and J by 3 bases. The CDR3 has 20 residues. The germline V gene encodes CDR1 MDHEN and CDR2 SYDVKM. Study processing details: Researchers report that nucleated cell counts were estimated from reference gene primer amplification. TCRdb's copy holds only in-frame clones and misses some; the assay was immunoSEQ multiplex PCR. D and trimming come from the DNA, and the V and J calls and clone size come from that table. The sample gives 270,000 or so clones, about four fifths of which show up once; roughly 3% is in the top ten. Material for sequencing was peripheral blood. The source of this sequence is a woman between 18 and 29 years old with acute or convalescent COVID-19. The chain recombines TRBV28 with TRBJ2-3; 11 bases line up with TRBD2. CDR3 nucleotide sequence: TGTGCCAGCAGCTTTGGCCCCTGGGTAGCGGGAGGGCTCTGGACAGATACGCAGTATTTT. It encodes CASSFGPWVAGGLWTDTQYF.